This T cell receptor (beta chain) was recorded in a study of beta chain features in type 1 diabetes listed by TCRdb under 2018. Broadly, across the study: Mean age, gender distribution, total cell number and subset yield were not different between patients and healthy donors. Regulatory and stem cell-like memory subsets were obtained from only 8 patients and about eight healthy donors, while naive and central memory subsets were obtained from all 30 or so donors. The study compared the TCRB repertoires of sorted circulating CD4+ T cell subsets in recently diagnosed type 1 diabetes patients with those in matched healthy donors. Across all samples, about 110 million sorted cells were examined, and cell number per subset correlated strongly with RNA yield.

This clone was counted only a few times. Which antigen it targets is not known. Per-base quality was not reported, and no clone a single base away is much larger than it. All of the isolated RNA was reverse transcribed with the High Capacity cDNA Reverse Transcription Kit, so expressed TCRB transcripts were sequenced. Deep immunoSEQ sequencing was performed on naive, central memory and regulatory T cell samples, with an average of roughly 3.3 million total reads per sample. Sorted cells were lysed in RLT buffer and RNA was extracted with DNase-treated RNeasy Micro or Mini kits, depending on cell number. To prevent cross-contamination, every cell subset was processed on its own, while patient and healthy donor samples were processed together. The immunoSEQ multiplex PCR was used to amplify TCRB sequences from cDNA, generating 87-bp fragments that spanned the CDR3 region. The amplicons were sequenced using the Illumina HiSeq platform. Per the authors' processing: Synthetic template baselines were used to correct PCR bias computationally, reads within Hamming distance 2 were collapsed together, and singletons that could not be merged were discarded. Reads were aligned against IMGT so that V, D and J genes, CDR3 length and insertions or deletions at six rearrangement sites could be assigned. Within each subset, clonotype counts were normalized to the number of sorted cells before true diversity and Gini coefficients were calculated with the tcR R package. The overlap coefficient, calculated on TCRB nucleotide sequences, was used to measure repertoire sharing. Out-of-frame TCRB sequences from naive cells were analyzed to stand in for the pre-selection repertoire. TCRdb holds this immuneACCESS table with in-frame rearrangements only. Some clones are missing; in checked studies, unresolved V genes explain under half, and the rest has no known cause. V, J and clone size reflect that table, while D and trimming were determined from the DNA. In all, the sample holds 200,000 to 250,000 clones, and roughly 14% of those were seen once. The top ten constitute 0.026% of the sample.

Overall results and qualifications from the work: At VDJ recombination sites, type 1 diabetes patients had fewer insertions and more deleted nucleotides, which implies abnormalities in thymic rearrangement. Naive, central memory and regulatory TCRB repertoires appeared to be more similar among patients than among healthy donors. Only small numbers of individuals were included in the HLA sub-analyses, which left unresolved whether HLA type had any influence on TCRB rearrangement. Type 1 diabetes patients showed a moderate but significant shortening of TCRB CDR3 length in all four CD4+ subsets. Because cDNA rather than genomic DNA was sequenced, highly expressing activated cells could have been over-represented, although no difference in activation and CD3 levels was found between groups. PCR may preferentially amplify shorter templates, but because patient and control samples were amplified and corrected together, any resulting skew would affect both groups equally.

Each donor gave one peripheral blood draw, averaging about 100 mL, which was collected into heparinised tubes. A BD FACSAria II and a panel including CD45RO, CCR7, CD25, CD127, CD95 and CD27 were used to sort naive, central memory, regulatory and stem cell-like memory CD4+ T cells. Every sorted population had a purity above 95%. PBMCs were isolated immediately by Lymphoprep density gradient centrifugation and stained directly without culture. To minimize batch effects, samples were stained and sorted in pairs, one healthy donor with one patient per experiment. In the germline V gene (reference sequence), CDR1 corresponds to LNHDA and CDR2 to SQIVND. Cut back by 9 bases and 2 bases, the V and J ends lie 13 bases apart. The CDR3 holds 14 amino acids from the cysteine to the phenylalanine. Just CDR3 DNA is preserved here, 42 bases in frame from base 1.

This clonotype was obtained from a woman aged 40 to 55 in good health. Specimen: naive CD4+ T cells from blood. Explained via the paper, the cell subset or site label denotes: true naive CD4+ T cells. The rearrangement joined TRBV19 to TRBJ1-4; the D segment could be TRBD1, given 5 matching bases. CDR3 sequence: CASQTGGTNEKLFF. In nucleotide form, the sequence is TGTGCCAGCCAAACGGGGGGGACTAATGAAAAACTGTTTTTT.